This TCR beta chain was documented in a study of graft-versus-host responses after intestinal transplantation. The V gene's germline CDR1 is LNHDA and CDR2 SQIVND (reference sequence). CDR3 size: 15 residues. Trimming took 1 base from V and 3 from J, leaving 12 bases between them. For this clone: Its cognate antigen is unknown.

Here immunoSEQ multiplex PCR was the method, and the copy in TCRdb shows in-frame clones only, minus some. The repertoire holds more than 100,000 clones, with 90% to 95% as singletons. Sequenced here: unstimulated CD8+ T cells sorted from spleen or lymph node cells, sampled before intestinal transplant. This receptor was identified in a human donor who received an intestinal transplant. The rearrangement uses TRBV19 and TRBJ2-5; the D is unclear. Here the CDR3 DNA reads TGTGCCAGTAGTATAGGCCGCAACAGCAAAGAGACCCAGTACTTC. This translates into CASSIGRNSKETQYF.